This TCR beta chain is drawn from a study of blood T cell repertoires in COVID-19. Background on the study: In each case, the material was cDNA or gDNA derived from T cells, B-cell-depleted T cells, or PBMCs.

Original processing methods: Estimation of nucleated cell counts relied on the amplification of reference gene primers. Libraries were prepared by immunoSEQ multiplex PCR; TCRdb keeps only in-frame clonotypes and omits some of them. The DNA gave D and trimming, while V, J and clone size come from that table. The sample lists 100,000 or so clones; 70% to 90% were seen once. The CDR3 sequence is 14 residues long. J lost 4 bases, V lost 4 bases, and 3 bases had no gene match. Germline CDR1 and CDR2: LGHDT and YNNKEL (reference sequence). The TCR sequence derives from a man aged 35-49 years with active or convalescent COVID-19. The chain has TRBV3-1 (or the pseudogene TRBV3-2) and TRBJ2-2; 7 nucleotides match TRBD2. The specimen sequenced was peripheral blood. The CDR3 region is CASSRSGGTGELFF. The CDR3, as DNA: TGTGCCAGCAGCCGCTCGGGGGGCACCGGGGAGCTGTTTTTT.